Below are 10 T cell receptor beta chains sequenced from a single sample in a study of neurological immune-mediated disorders. TCRdb re-derived calls from the 5' RACE reads in MiXCR, one entry per CDR3 protein. The sample shows 50,000 to 65,000 distinct CDR3 sequences, under 5% of them seen only once. Sequencing input: PBMCs. Receptors were obtained from a woman between 45 and 65 years old with multiple sclerosis.

This clonotype was seen ten or more times. The rearrangement joins TRBV7-9 to TRBJ2-3; D might be TRBD2 (6 bases). From germline, CDR1 is SEHNR and CDR2 FQNEAQ (reference sequence). V was trimmed by 3 bases and J by 4 bases, leaving 14 bases between them. This CDR3 comprises 15 residues. This CDR3 reads CASSFRDSGSDTQYF. The CDR3 nucleotides read TGTGCCAGCAGCTTCCGGGACTCGGGGTCAGATACGCAGTATTTT. The full variable domain, with the rest looked up from reference TRBV7-9 and TRBJ2-3, is DTGVSQNPRHKITKRGQNVTFRCDPISEHNRLYWYRQTLGQGPEFLTYFQNEAQLEKSRLLSDRFSAERPKGSFSTLEIQRTEQGDSAMYLCASSFRDSGSDTQYFGPGTRLTVL.

This clonotype was observed many times. The V gene is TRBV5-1, the J gene TRBJ2-3, with TRBD2 matching 10 bases. CDR3 length equals 18 residues. The trim removed 3 bases at V and 3 bases at J, leaving 13 bases unmatched. Germline CDR1 and CDR2: SGHRS and YFSETQ. This chain's CDR3 is CASSSNLRRTSGTDTQYF. The CDR3 DNA reads TGCGCCAGCAGCTCGAACCTCCGACGGACTAGCGGAACAGATACGCAGTATTTT.

This clonotype was picked up many times. This chain links TRBV5-1 with TRBJ2-1, with 9 bases fitting TRBD1. Germline CDR1 and CDR2: SGHRS and YFSETQ. V lost 5 bases to trimming and J lost 15 bases; unmatched junction nucleotides: 12. The CDR3 extends over 13 amino acids. In nucleotides, the CDR3 is TGCGCCAGCAGACTGGCGTACGGGACAGGGTTGTTCTTC. Its protein is CASRLAYGTGLFF.

There are many counts of this clonotype. The chain has TRBV2 and TRBJ2-1; no definite D call. This CDR3 comprises 14 residues. Germline V lookup: CDR1 SNHLY, CDR2 FYNNEI. The V end was cut by 8 bases, the J end by 0 bases, with 11 bases between. The CDR3 nucleotides read TGTGCCAGCGGAACCACCAGCTCCTACAATGAGCAGTTCTTC. Translated: CASGTTSSYNEQFF.

The chain carries TRBV20-1 and TRBJ2-1; 10 bases match TRBD2. The CDR3 loop spans 15 amino acids. V lost 1 base, J lost 10 bases, and 10 bases stayed unmatched. CDR1 is DFQATT and CDR2 is SNEGSKA in the germline V gene (reference sequence). In nucleotides, the CDR3 is TGCAGTGCTAGAGGCCTAGCGGGGGCCCGCATAGAGCAGTTCTTC. Translating it yields CSARGLAGARIEQFF.

This clonotype was counted only a few times. V is TRBV12-3 or TRBV12-4 and J is TRBJ2-5; 8 bases are shared with TRBD2. This CDR3 spans 14 amino acids. Losses at the gene ends were 3 bases for V and 5 bases for J; bases not matched to a gene: 5. CDR3 sequence (DNA): TGTGCCAGCAGTTTGGCGGGGGGTTATGAGACCCAGTACTTC. This sequence encodes CASSLAGGYETQYF.

V is TRBV5-1 and J is TRBJ1-2; D gene ambiguous. The length of the CDR3 is 14 residues. CDR1 is SGHRS and CDR2 is YFSETQ in the germline V gene. Trimming took off 3 bases at V and 7 bases at J, with 16 bases between the two ends. The CDR3 region is CASSSGRASVGYTF. The CDR3 bases are TGCGCCAGCAGCTCGGGGAGGGCCTCTGTTGGCTACACCTTC.

In this sample, this clonotype turned up many times. This CDR3 reads CASATSGGYREQFF. The CDR3 DNA follows: TGTGCCAGCGCTACTAGCGGGGGCTATCGTGAGCAGTTCTTC. This rearrangement joins TRBV6-2 or TRBV6-3 to TRBJ2-1, with 11 bases lining up with TRBD2. This CDR3 comprises 14 residues. V shed 8 bases and J 9 bases; nucleotides not matched to a gene: 9. Germline V lookup: CDR1 MNHEY, CDR2 SVGEGT.

The chain carries TRBV7-9 and TRBJ2-3; 8 nucleotides line up with TRBD1. CDR1 and CDR2 from the germline V gene are SEHNR and FQNEAQ (reference sequence). The CDR3 runs 18 residues. Germline trimming cut 6 bases from V and 0 bases from J; bases unmatched to any gene: 14. As DNA, the CDR3 is TGTGCCAGCAGATCACCCCAGGGGGCGCGGGGAAGCACAGATACGCAGTATTTT. Translated: CASRSPQGARGSTDTQYF. The variable domain in full, completed from reference TRBV7-9 and TRBJ2-3, reads DTGVSQNPRHKITKRGQNVTFRCDPISEHNRLYWYRQTLGQGPEFLTYFQNEAQLEKSRLLSDRFSAERPKGSFSTLEIQRTEQGDSAMYLCASRSPQGARGSTDTQYFGPGTRLTVL.

This clonotype was recorded at least ten times. The V and J genes are TRBV28 and TRBJ1-5; unclear D gene. Trimming stripped 1 base from V and 3 bases from J, with 7 bases between. CDR1 is MDHEN and CDR2 is SYDVKM in the germline V gene. CDR3 length: 14 residues. The CDR3 reads CASSLLMANQPQHF. CDR3 nucleotide sequence: TGTGCCAGCAGTTTATTAATGGCCAATCAGCCCCAGCATTTT.